These 21 T cell receptor beta chains came from one sample sequenced in a study of cytomegalovirus exposure and HLA in healthy donors. The PCR had 60 Vbeta and 13 Jbeta primers. Only in-frame clones appear in the TCRdb table, and some are missing; sequencing was by immunoSEQ multiplex PCR. This sample carries a few hundred thousand clones, 75% to 85% of them seen once, and the ten largest clones take roughly 0.31%. Source material: PBMCs. These receptor sequences come from a girl aged 2 to 9 in good health and CMV-seronegative.

J is TRBJ1-2 and V is TRBV5-6, with 9 bases lining up with TRBD1. The CDR3 loop spans 14 amino acids. CDR1 is SGHDT and CDR2 is YYEEEE in the germline V gene. V lost 4 bases to trimming and J lost 4 bases; unmatched junction nucleotides: 5. The CDR3 DNA reads TGTGCCAGCAGCCCGGGACAGGGTCCCTATGGCTACACCTTC. It yields the protein CASSPGQGPYGYTF.

This clone was counted only a few times. The rearrangement joins TRBV29-1 to TRBJ2-1; 12 nucleotides match TRBD1. The V and J ends lost 6 bases and 15 bases, in that order; junction bases with no gene match: 12. The CDR3 is 13 amino acids. Per the germline V gene, CDR1 is SQVTM and CDR2 is ANQGSEA. CDR3 residues: CSVLPGTGGGVFF. Written as DNA, the CDR3 is TGCAGCGTCTTACCTGGGACAGGGGGCGGGGTGTTCTTC.

This clone was seen only once. The rearrangement links TRBV9 to TRBJ2-3; 7 bases map to TRBD1. The V gene's germline CDR1 is SGDLS and CDR2 YYNGEE. The CDR3 runs to 16 residues. V lost 4 bases, J lost 3 bases, and 11 bases stayed unmatched. CDR3 in amino acids: CASSSRPGQFTDTQYF. CDR3 DNA sequence: TGTGCCAGCAGCTCGAGACCGGGACAGTTTACAGATACGCAGTATTTT.

The J gene is TRBJ2-3, the V gene TRBV9, with a tentative D call TRBD2 (5 bases). Trimming removed 0 bases at V and 0 bases at J, with 11 bases between. This CDR3 has 16 residues. Per the germline V gene, CDR1 is SGDLS and CDR2 is YYNGEE. The CDR3 bases are TGTGCCAGCAGCGTAGGAGGGTTACCCAGCACAGATACGCAGTATTTT. Translation: CASSVGGLPSTDTQYF.

The chain recombines TRBV28 with TRBJ1-1; TRBD1 is a possible D gene (6 bases). CDR1 MDHEN and CDR2 SYDVKM come from the germline V gene. The CDR3 has 12 amino acids. The germline V and J ends were trimmed by 5 bases and 12 bases, with 16 bases remaining between them. In DNA, the CDR3 is TGTGCCAGCAGTACAACCGGGACACATCCTTTCTTT. Protein product: CASSTTGTHPFF.

This sequence joins TRBV30 and TRBJ2-3; D unclear. Trimming stripped 0 bases from V and 0 bases from J, with 4 bases between. CDR3 length equals 13 residues. Per the germline V gene, CDR1 is GTSNPN and CDR2 is SVGIG (reference sequence). The CDR3 here is CAWSVYSTDTQYF. The CDR3 region has the DNA TGTGCCTGGAGTGTATATAGCACAGATACGCAGTATTTT.

The chain joins TRBV5-6 to TRBJ1-2, with D unclear. The CDR3 consists of 12 residues. CDR1 and CDR2 (germline): SGHDT, YYEEEE. The V gene lost 1 base and the J gene lost 5 bases, with 6 bases spanning the gap. The CDR3 reads CASSLSGYGYTF. The CDR3 DNA follows: TGTGCCAGCAGCTTGTCGGGTTATGGCTACACCTTC.

V and J are TRBV4-1 and TRBJ2-1, with 14 bases aligning to TRBD2. Germline-derived CDR1 and CDR2 are MGHRA and YSYEKL. The CDR3 has 17 amino acids. V was pared by 1 base and J by 7 bases, with 6 bases of the junction left unmatched. In nucleotides, the CDR3 is TGCGCCAGCAGCCAAGTAAGGGGACTAGCGGGAGAGAATGAGCAGTTCTTC. Residues: CASSQVRGLAGENEQFF.

The sample holds a few counts of this clone. Here the CDR3 DNA reads TGTGCCAGCAGCGTAGGGACAGCTGAAGCTTTCTTT. Translation gives CASSVGTAEAFF. The chain couples TRBV9 to TRBJ1-1; a weak D match, TRBD1 (6 bases). V shed 0 bases and J shed 6 bases, with 6 bases lying between them. This CDR3 has 12 amino acids. The V gene's germline CDR1 is SGDLS and CDR2 YYNGEE.

The genes are TRBV7-2 and TRBJ2-3, with D possibly being TRBD2 (5 bases). The CDR3 covers 13 residues. Germline lookup yields CDR1 SGHTA and CDR2 FQGNSA. Trimming stripped 5 bases from V and 8 bases from J, with 14 bases between. The CDR3 reads CASSTHRGPTQYF. DNA for the CDR3: TGTGCCAGCAGCACCCATCGGGGTCCTACGCAGTATTTT. Together with reference TRBV7-2 and TRBJ2-3, the CDR3 gives the full variable domain: GAGVSQSPSNKVTEKGKDVELRCDPISGHTALYWYRQSLGQGLEFLIYFQGNSAPDKSGLPSDRFSAERTGGSVSTLTIQRTQQEDSAVYLCASSTHRGPTQYFGPGTRLTVL.

The chain is built from TRBV5-1 and TRBJ2-3; possibly TRBD1 for D (6 bases). The length of the CDR3 is 17 residues. V lost 0 bases, J lost 1 base, and 15 bases lay in between. Per the germline V gene, CDR1 is SGHRS and CDR2 is YFSETQ. CDR3 in amino acids: CASSLGYAAGGTDTQYF. For the CDR3, the DNA is TGCGCCAGCAGCTTGGGCTACGCCGCAGGGGGCACAGATACGCAGTATTTT.

This clone was recorded once. The chain uses TRBV6-5 and TRBJ2-1; D gene uncertain. Trimming took 0 bases from V and 4 from J, leaving 10 bases between them. The CDR3 runs 15 residues. CDR1 is MNHEY, CDR2 SVGAGI, per germline. The DNA for the CDR3 is TGTGCCAGCAGTTACTCAAAGAGAGCGTACAATGAGCAGTTCTTC. Encoded protein: CASSYSKRAYNEQFF.

This clone appeared once. This sequence joins TRBV19 and TRBJ1-1; maybe TRBD1 (5 bases). The CDR3 has 14 residues. V shed 3 bases and J shed 5 bases, with 13 bases lying between them. Germline CDR1 LNHDA, CDR2 SQIVND (reference sequence). The CDR3: CASSMGLETTEAFF. The CDR3 region has the DNA TGTGCCAGTAGTATGGGGCTTGAGACGACTGAAGCTTTCTTT.

The chain couples TRBV28 to TRBJ1-1; TRBD1 matches 7 bases. The CDR3 has 14 amino acids. The V segment lost 6 bases and the J segment 5 bases; nucleotides outside the gene matches: 9. Germline V CDR1 and CDR2: MDHEN, SYDVKM. The CDR3 region has the DNA TGTGCCAGCAGCACGGACAGGCCGAGGACTGAAGCTTTCTTT. Encoded protein: CASSTDRPRTEAFF.

The chain has TRBV27 and TRBJ1-6, with 7 bases that match TRBD1. V lost 4 bases to trimming and J lost 8 bases; unmatched junction nucleotides: 5. This CDR3 region has 14 residues. Germline assignment: CDR1 MNHEY and CDR2 SMNVEV (reference sequence). The CDR3, as DNA: TGTGCCAGCAGTTCGACAGGGTTCTATTCACCCCTCCACTTT. As protein: CASSSTGFYSPLHF.

This sequence joins TRBV6-1 and TRBJ1-1; 10 bases fit TRBD1. V shed 4 bases, J shed 8 bases, and the junction held 4 bases outside the gene matches. The germline CDR1 and CDR2 sequences are MNHNS and SASEGT. This CDR3 has 13 amino acids. The CDR3 reads CASSGDRGPEAFF. The CDR3 DNA sequence: TGTGCCAGCAGTGGGGACAGGGGCCCGGAAGCTTTCTTT.

The chain couples TRBV7-8 to TRBJ2-7; D gene ambiguous. The CDR3 runs 14 residues. The germline gives CDR1 SGHVS, CDR2 FQNEAQ. Trimming removed 5 bases at V and 3 bases at J, with 14 bases between. The CDR3 loop reads CASSPPLERYEQYF. The DNA of the CDR3 is TGTGCCAGCAGCCCACCCCTCGAGCGCTACGAGCAGTACTTC. Supplemented by reference TRBV7-8 and TRBJ2-7, the full variable domain reads GAGVSQSPRYKVAKRGQDVALRCDPISGHVSLFWYQQALGQGPEFLTYFQNEAQLDKSGLPSDRFFAERPEGSVSTLKIQRTQQEDSAVYLCASSPPLERYEQYFGPGTRLTVT.

The rearrangement links TRBV19 to TRBJ1-1, with D hard to call. The germline gives CDR1 LNHDA, CDR2 SQIVND (reference sequence). This CDR3 has 11 amino acids. The V end was cut by 5 bases, the J end by 4 bases, with 5 bases between. The CDR3 DNA follows: TGTGCCAGTAGTTCTCCCACTGAAGCTTTCTTT. Translation: CASSSPTEAFF. Together with reference TRBV19 and TRBJ1-1, the CDR3 gives the full variable domain: DGGITQSPKYLFRKEGQNVTLSCEQNLNHDAMYWYRQDPGQGLRLIYYSQIVNDFQKGDIAEGYSVSREKKESFPLTVTSAQKNPTAFYLCASSSPTEAFFGQGTRLTVV.

This chain uses TRBV30 with TRBJ1-5, with D unclear. The CDR3 is 13 residues long. Trimming pared 1 base from V and 6 bases from J, leaving 10 bases between. Looked up from germline, CDR1 is GTSNPN and CDR2 is SVGIG (reference sequence). This chain's CDR3 is CAWSDLGSQPQHF. CDR3 DNA: TGTGCCTGGAGTGACCTCGGGAGTCAGCCCCAGCATTTT.

The rearrangement joins TRBV18 to TRBJ1-2; D might be TRBD1 (6 bases). CDR3 length equals 16 residues. CDR1 KGHSH and CDR2 LQKENI come from the germline V gene. V gave up 4 bases and J gave up 6 bases, with 21 bases separating them. The CDR3 sequence is CASSHPSGRGQDGYTF. The CDR3 region has the DNA TGTGCCAGCTCACACCCCTCGGGCAGGGGCCAGGATGGCTACACCTTC. Full variable domain (rest looked up from reference TRBV18 and TRBJ1-2): NAGVMQNPRHLVRRRGQEARLRCSPMKGHSHVYWYRQLPEEGLKFMVYLQKENIIDESGMPKERFSAEFPKEGPSILRIQQVVRGDSAAYFCASSHPSGRGQDGYTFGSGTRLTVV.

The chain couples TRBV10-2 to TRBJ2-7; 10 positions agree with TRBD2. J was trimmed by 4 bases and V by 4 bases; bases with no gene match: 7. The CDR3 runs 15 residues. The germline CDR1 and CDR2 sequences are WSHSY and SAAADI. Written as DNA, the CDR3 is TGCGCCAGCAGTGTAGGGTCTAGCGGGGGTTACGAGCAGTACTTC. Protein: CASSVGSSGGYEQYF.